What follows are 24 T cell receptor beta chains derived from one specimen sequenced in a study of CD8 T cells in ankylosing spondylitis. TCRdb redid the calling of the 5' RACE reads with MiXCR, one entry per CDR3 protein. The table includes some 340,000 distinct CDR3 sequences, roughly 15% detected once. The specimen was blood, either unsorted or a sorted T cell fraction (not recorded which). Receptors originate from a male donor with ankylosing spondylitis or in good health (not recorded which).

The chain has TRBV7-2 and TRBJ2-2; 9 bases fit TRBD2. The junction had 6 bases not matched to a gene; V was cut back by 2 bases and J by 5 bases. Per germline, CDR1 SGHTA and CDR2 FQGNSA. The CDR3 is made up of 16 amino acids. The CDR3 reads CASSLRGGGVTGELFF. The DNA for the CDR3 is TGTGCCAGCAGCTTACGAGGCGGGGGGGTAACCGGGGAGCTGTTTTTT.

The CDR3 here is CAWGPLNGNTIYF. The CDR3 region has the DNA TGTGCCTGGGGCCCCCTTAATGGAAACACCATATATTTT. V is TRBV30 and J is TRBJ1-3; D unclear. This CDR3 has 13 residues. Germline CDR1 GTSNPN, CDR2 SVGIG (reference sequence). V shed 5 bases and J shed 3 bases, with 11 bases lying between them.

This clonotype was seen a handful of times. The chain recombines TRBV12-3 or TRBV12-4 with TRBJ2-3, with TRBD1 as a possible D gene (6 bases). The CDR3 extends over 14 amino acids. V was pared by 6 bases and J by 5 bases, with 15 bases between. The CDR3 region is CASRPAYRVDTQYF. The CDR3 region has the DNA TGTGCCAGCAGGCCAGCTTACAGGGTAGATACGCAGTATTTT.

The CDR3 sequence: CASSERGQAYNEQFF. The DNA for the CDR3 is TGTGCCAGCAGCGAGAGGGGGCAGGCCTACAATGAGCAGTTCTTC. This rearrangement joins TRBV9 to TRBJ2-1, with 7 bases aligning to TRBD1. CDR1 is SGDLS, CDR2 YYNGEE, per germline. Losses at the gene ends were 3 bases for V and 2 bases for J; bases not matched to a gene: 5. The CDR3 sequence is 15 residues long.

This clonotype was counted a few times. Written as DNA, the CDR3 is TGTGCCAGCTCCCCCTCCGGGTCAGATACGCAGTATTTT. Protein sequence: CASSPSGSDTQYF. V usage is TRBV27 and J usage is TRBJ2-3; no clear D gene. V was shortened by 8 bases and J by 4 bases, with 13 bases between the two germline ends. The CDR3 runs 13 residues. Germline V lookup: CDR1 MNHEY, CDR2 SMNVEV (reference sequence).

This sequence joins TRBV20-1 and TRBJ1-2; D is possibly TRBD1 (5 bases). Germline-derived CDR1 and CDR2 are DFQATT and SNEGSKA (reference sequence). V shed 3 bases and J shed 6 bases, with 14 bases lying between them. The CDR3 runs 13 residues. The CDR3 DNA follows: TGCAGTGCTAGGTCCGACAGCACTAATGGCTACACCTTC. Translated, it gives CSARSDSTNGYTF.

V and J are TRBV10-1 and TRBJ1-1, with no clear D. From germline, CDR1 is WNHNN and CDR2 SYGVQD (reference sequence). The V end was cut by 0 bases, the J end by 1 base, with 9 bases between. The CDR3 runs 15 residues. CDR3 in DNA: TGCGCCAGCAGTGAGTCGAGTCGGGGGAACACTGAAGCTTTCTTT. Translating gives CASSESSRGNTEAFF.

This clonotype occurred a few times. The genes are TRBV2 and TRBJ2-3; either TRBD1 or TRBD2 may fit D (6 bases each). Germline values: CDR1 SNHLY, CDR2 FYNNEI. V lost 1 base and J lost 2, with 22 bases in between. The CDR3 length is 19 residues. In DNA, the CDR3 is TGTGCCAGCAGTGAAGGGAGGGGGTGGTTCGACAGGTCCACAGATACGCAGTATTTT. Protein: CASSEGRGWFDRSTDTQYF.

This chain connects TRBV12-3 or TRBV12-4 to TRBJ2-5; a weak D match, TRBD2 (6 bases). This CDR3 contains 16 residues. V lost 5 bases, J lost 5 bases, and 21 bases lay in between. This chain's CDR3 is CASSLGGVGVSETQYF. CDR3 in DNA: TGTGCCAGCAGTCTCGGCGGGGTGGGGGTCTCGGAGACCCAGTACTTC.

The sample holds a few counts of this clonotype. The rearrangement uses TRBV5-1 and TRBJ2-3, with 7 bases that match TRBD2. The J segment lost 0 bases and the V segment lost 0 bases, leaving 13 bases of the junction unmatched. Per germline, CDR1 SGHRS and CDR2 YFSETQ. The CDR3 is made up of 19 amino acids. CDR3 region: CASSLAFSPGGGSTDTQYF. The CDR3 DNA sequence: TGCGCCAGCAGCTTGGCCTTCTCTCCGGGCGGGGGAAGCACAGATACGCAGTATTTT.

A few counts support this clonotype. V and J are TRBV11-2 and TRBJ2-7, with TRBD1 matching over 9 bases. This CDR3 comprises 15 residues. Germline-derived CDR1 and CDR2 are SGHAT and FQNNGV. V lost 1 base to trimming and J lost 2 bases; unmatched junction nucleotides: 3. Written as DNA, the CDR3 is TGTGCCAGCAGCTTAGGTCGGGACAGGGCCTACGAGCAGTACTTC. Residues: CASSLGRDRAYEQYF.

This clonotype was recorded many times. The V gene is TRBV2, the J gene TRBJ2-2, with no clear D. This CDR3 is built from 14 residues. Per the germline V gene, CDR1 is SNHLY and CDR2 is FYNNEI. V was trimmed by 6 bases and J by 4 bases, leaving 12 bases between them. CDR3 coding DNA: TGTGCCAGCAGCACCGGGTCCCCCACCGGGGAGCTGTTTTTT. Translation gives CASSTGSPTGELFF.

This clonotype was observed a few times. The chain joins TRBV2 to TRBJ1-6; TRBD1 aligns across 7 bases. The CDR3 is 15 amino acids. Looked up from germline, CDR1 is SNHLY and CDR2 is FYNNEI. Trimming cost V 5 bases and J 8 bases; bases outside gene matches: 9. Written as DNA, the CDR3 is TGTGCCAGCAGTCTCCGTACAGGGGCGGATTCACCCCTCCACTTT. Translating gives CASSLRTGADSPLHF.

The V and J genes are TRBV27 and TRBJ2-3; the D gene is possibly TRBD2 (5 bases). The CDR3 has 14 residues. CDR1 MNHEY and CDR2 SMNVEV come from the germline V gene (reference sequence). Trimming shortened V by 6 bases and J by 7 bases, and 17 bases separated the two germline ends. The CDR3 loop reads CASRRPGNGNTQYF. CDR3 nucleotide sequence: TGTGCCAGCAGAAGGCCGGGGAACGGGAATACGCAGTATTTT.

This clonotype was seen at least ten times. V usage is TRBV5-6 and J usage is TRBJ2-2; D is perhaps TRBD2 (6 bases). CDR1 and CDR2 from the germline V gene are SGHDT and YYEEEE. This CDR3 contains 16 residues. V shed 3 bases and J shed 0 bases, with 12 bases lying between them. CDR3 residues: CASSSGLSANTGELFF. As DNA, the CDR3 is TGTGCCAGCAGCTCGGGACTTTCCGCGAACACCGGGGAGCTGTTTTTT. Based on the CDR3 plus reference TRBV5-6 and TRBJ2-2, the full variable domain is DAGVTQSPTHLIKTRGQQVTLRCSPKSGHDTVSWYQQALGQGPQFIFQYYEEEERQRGNFPDRFSGHQFPNYSSELNVNALLLGDSALYLCASSSGLSANTGELFFGEGSRLTVL.

The chain couples TRBV5-1 to TRBJ2-7; D is unresolved. The CDR3 sequence is 15 residues long. The V end was cut by 4 bases, the J end by 6 bases, with 20 bases between. Germline lookup yields CDR1 SGHRS and CDR2 YFSETQ. CDR3 DNA: TGCGCCAGCAGCCCAACGGGTATCCGGTGGTCCGAGCAGTACTTC. Amino acids: CASSPTGIRWSEQYF.

The sample holds a few counts of this clonotype. The CDR3 nucleotides read TGTGCCAGCAGCCCGCCCCGAGCGAGCTCCTACAATGAGCAGTTCTTC. Translation gives CASSPPRASSYNEQFF. This sequence joins TRBV7-9 and TRBJ2-1; D not resolved. The CDR3 extends over 16 amino acids. Germline-derived CDR1 and CDR2 are SEHNR and FQNEAQ (reference sequence). Deletions cut 5 bases from V and 0 bases from J, with 14 bases between.

The rearrangement uses TRBV25-1 and TRBJ1-1; tentatively, D is TRBD1 (5 bases). CDR3 size: 15 residues. Germline V gene lookup returns CDR1 MGHDK and CDR2 SYGVNS. The ends were cut back, 1 base at V and 3 bases at J, with 12 bases in the middle. The CDR3 spells CASSESGQRHTEAFF. In nucleotides, the CDR3 is TGTGCCAGCAGTGAATCGGGGCAGAGGCACACTGAAGCTTTCTTT.

The chain recombines TRBV6-1 with TRBJ2-3, with a possible D match to TRBD1 (5 bases). Trimming removed 9 bases from V and 5 bases from J, with 6 bases in between. Germline V gene sequence: CDR1 MNHNS, CDR2 SASEGT. The CDR3 extends over 10 amino acids. As DNA, the CDR3 is TGTGCCAGTGGACAAGATACGCAGTATTTT. Protein: CASGQDTQYF.

This clonotype was seen once. The chain employs TRBV15 and TRBJ2-1; D tentatively reads TRBD1 or TRBD2 (5 bases each). Trimming removed 3 bases at V and 9 bases at J, with 18 bases between. CDR1 LNHNV and CDR2 YYDKDF come from the germline V gene (reference sequence). The CDR3 runs 15 residues. CDR3 loop: CATSSAGTQLTEQFF. The CDR3 coding sequence is TGTGCCACCAGCAGTGCCGGGACCCAACTAACTGAGCAGTTCTTC. Full variable domain (missing parts from reference TRBV15 and TRBJ2-1): DAMVIQNPRYQVTQFGKPVTLSCSQTLNHNVMYWYQQKSSQAPKLLFHYYDKDFNNEADTPDNFQSRRPNTSFCFLDIRSPGLGDTAMYLCATSSAGTQLTEQFFGPGTRLTVL.

The CDR3 reads CACSRHGGNNEQFF. CDR3 nucleotide sequence: TGTGCCTGTTCCAGGCACGGGGGGAACAATGAGCAGTTCTTC. The V gene is TRBV30, the J gene TRBJ2-1, with 7 bases identical to TRBD2. This CDR3 has 14 amino acids. CDR1 GTSNPN and CDR2 SVGIG come from the germline V gene (reference sequence). The J segment lost 5 bases and the V segment lost 6 bases, leaving 10 bases of the junction unmatched.

This clonotype has only a few counts. The chain joins TRBV6-5 to TRBJ1-4; D unclear. Trimming took off 8 bases at V and 10 bases at J, with 14 bases between the two ends. The CDR3 consists of 12 residues. Germline assignment: CDR1 MNHEY and CDR2 SVGAGI. DNA for the CDR3: TGTGCCAGCTCCGAGGCCCCAGGAAAACTGTTTTTT. Encoded protein: CASSEAPGKLFF.

This clonotype was counted ten times or more. This sequence joins TRBV5-1 and TRBJ2-1; 9 bases align to TRBD2. Germline V CDR1 and CDR2: SGHRS, YFSETQ. This CDR3 contains 17 residues. With V trimmed by 3 bases and J by 7 bases, 14 bases remained unmatched. The CDR3 here is CASSYYLRGGRMNEQFF. CDR3 in DNA: TGCGCCAGCAGCTATTATTTGCGGGGGGGCCGGATGAATGAGCAGTTCTTC.

A note on this clonotype: Mismatch with germline at one junction end may stem from a read error. J is TRBJ1-4 and V is TRBV6-5; D is unresolved. The CDR3 has 15 residues. Germline CDR1 reads MNHEY; CDR2 reads SVGAGI. CDR3 protein: CASSYSRVSKEKLFF. CDR3 coding DNA: TGTGCCAGCAGTTACTCCCGAGTTTCTAAGGAAAAACTGTTTTTT.